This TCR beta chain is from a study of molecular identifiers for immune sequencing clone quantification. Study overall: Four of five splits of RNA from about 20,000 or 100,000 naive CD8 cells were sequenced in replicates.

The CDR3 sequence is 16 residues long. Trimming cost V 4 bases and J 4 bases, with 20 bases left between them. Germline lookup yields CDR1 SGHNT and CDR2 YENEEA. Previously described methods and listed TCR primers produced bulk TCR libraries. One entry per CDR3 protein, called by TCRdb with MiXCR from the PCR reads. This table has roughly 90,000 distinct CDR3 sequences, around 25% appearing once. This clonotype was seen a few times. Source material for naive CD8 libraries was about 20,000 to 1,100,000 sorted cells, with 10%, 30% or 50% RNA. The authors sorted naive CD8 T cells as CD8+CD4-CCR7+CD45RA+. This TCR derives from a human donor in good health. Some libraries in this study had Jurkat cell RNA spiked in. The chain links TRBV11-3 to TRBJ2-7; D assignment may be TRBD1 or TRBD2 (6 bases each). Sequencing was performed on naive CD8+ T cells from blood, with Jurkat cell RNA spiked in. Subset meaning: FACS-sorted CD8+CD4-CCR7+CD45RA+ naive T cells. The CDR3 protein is CASSSRDTGNPYEQYF. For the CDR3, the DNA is TGTGCCAGCAGCTCGCGGGACACAGGGAACCCATACGAGCAGTACTTC.